This T cell receptor (beta chain) was identified in a study of T cell responses to AZD1222 COVID-19 vaccine. Findings of the study overall: AZD1222 recipients seropositive at baseline numbered only 5 to 7. Repertoire sampling was restricted to post-peak T cell response timepoints. The donor cohort was predominantly white British with a female majority, and clonal diversity may have been underestimated. Compared with day 0, the breadth and depth of the Spike-specific TCR repertoire rose significantly after two doses of AZD1222.

Assay used: immunoSEQ multiplex PCR; TCRdb lists only in-frame clones, some missing. Among 150,000 to 180,000 clones listed, 88% were seen once. About this clone: The antigen is undetermined. The sample holds other DNA sequences that translate to the same CDR3.

This CDR3 spans 11 amino acids. V was shortened by 0 bases and J by 5 bases, with 0 bases between the two germline ends. The germline V gene has CDR1 SGDLS and CDR2 YYNGEE. The gene calls are TRBV9 and TRBJ1-3; no clear D gene. The specimen comprised peripheral blood, sampled on day 0 of AZD1222 vaccination. This TCR came from an adult in good health. CDR3 sequence: CASSVGNTIYF. CDR3 bases: TGTGCCAGCAGCGTAGGAAACACCATATATTTT.